Shown below are 21 T cell receptor beta chains from a single sample sequenced in a study of blood T cells in healthy people across ages. The second PCR ran about 6 to 11 cycles with a sample-barcoded 5' primer and J-beta primers. Via MiXCR, TCRdb re-called the 5' RACE reads, giving one row per CDR3 protein. The sample lists approximately 730,000 distinct CDR3 sequences, around 40% occurring once. The sequenced sample consisted of blood. All receptors derive from a woman in her sixties or seventies in good health.

Turning to this clonotype: A read error is possible here, since a much larger clone lies one base away. The chain combines TRBV10-3 with TRBJ2-3; perhaps TRBD2 as D (6 bases). Germline lookup yields CDR1 ENHRY and CDR2 SYGVKD. V was clipped by 10 bases and J by 4 bases, with 21 bases between them. This CDR3 is built from 15 residues. The CDR3 DNA is TGTGCCACCGGCCCTATCGGGAGTTTGGCAGATACGCAGTATTTT. This codes for CATGPIGSLADTQYF.

This clonotype was seen only once. A much larger clone lies a single base off, so this may be a read error. This rearrangement joins TRBV7-9 to TRBJ2-1; D is uncertain. Germline V lookup: CDR1 SEHNR, CDR2 FQNEAQ (reference sequence). The CDR3 extends over 12 amino acids. With 1 base removed from V and 7 bases from J, the gap between germline ends came to 5 bases. The DNA for the CDR3 is TGTGCCAGCAGCTTAGACAAGAATGAGCAGTTCTTC. Protein product: CASSLDKNEQFF.

The chain has TRBV6-5 and TRBJ2-1; 11 bases match TRBD2. The CDR3 is 16 amino acids. Germline CDR1 MNHEY, CDR2 SVGAGI. After removal of 6 bases from V and 8 bases from J, the junction contained 12 bases not matched to a gene. The DNA for the CDR3 is TGTGCCAGCAGGATACTAGCGGGAGACGGTGCGCATGAGCAGTTCTTC. It translates to CASRILAGDGAHEQFF.

In its sample, this clonotype was seen many times. The chain carries TRBV29-1 and TRBJ2-3; the D gene is possibly TRBD1 (6 bases). The length of the CDR3 is 13 residues. The germline gives CDR1 SQVTM, CDR2 ANQGSEA. The V gene lost 6 bases and the J gene lost 7 bases, with 17 bases spanning the gap. CDR3 sequence (DNA): TGCAGCGTCCCTCTACAGGGTAGCAATACGCAGTATTTT. Translated, it gives CSVPLQGSNTQYF.

This chain joins TRBV6-2 or TRBV6-3 and TRBJ1-5, with D possibly TRBD1 on 5 matching bases. The CDR3 runs 16 residues. Germline values: CDR1 MNHEY, CDR2 SVGEGT. V was shortened by 0 bases and J by 4 bases, with 13 bases between the two germline ends. In nucleotides, the CDR3 is TGTGCCAGCAGTTACTCTTGGGGGGATCGTAATCAGCCCCAGCATTTT. As protein: CASSYSWGDRNQPQHF.

This clonotype was seen more than once but under ten times. The chain couples TRBV6-1 to TRBJ2-3; 10 bases match TRBD1. The V gene end was trimmed by 4 bases and the J gene end by 14 bases; junction bases not matched to a gene: 3. CDR3 length equals 11 residues. Germline V gives CDR1 MNHNS, CDR2 SASEGT. The CDR3 loop reads CASSGDRGGYF. Here the CDR3 DNA reads TGTGCCAGCAGTGGGGACAGGGGTGGGTATTTT.

V and J are TRBV18 and TRBJ2-1; 7 positions match TRBD1. The CDR3 has 18 amino acids. The germline gives CDR1 KGHSH, CDR2 LQKENI. The trim removed 3 bases at V and 7 bases at J, leaving 18 bases unmatched. The CDR3 loop reads CASSPTEGQFIFGNEQFF. Here the CDR3 DNA reads TGTGCCAGCTCACCGACCGAGGGACAGTTCATTTTTGGGAATGAGCAGTTCTTC.

Regarding this clonotype: A much larger clone is a single base away; this may be a read error. The chain uses TRBV12-3 or TRBV12-4 and TRBJ2-7; D uncertain. The V gene lost 3 bases and the J gene lost 0 bases, with 9 bases spanning the gap. The CDR3 has 14 residues. The CDR3, as DNA: TGTGCCAGCAGTTTTCGGCAGCTCTCCTACGAGCAGTACTTC. The encoded protein is CASSFRQLSYEQYF.

This clonotype was detected once. A much larger clone differs by one base, so this may be a read error. The chain couples TRBV9 to TRBJ2-1, with TRBD1 matching over 9 bases. The CDR3 extends over 15 amino acids. Germline V gene data show CDR1 as SGDLS and CDR2 as YYNGEE. With 3 bases clipped from V and 10 bases from J, the junction kept 11 bases outside the gene matches. The CDR3 here is CASSGTGTGSYEQFF. The CDR3 DNA reads as TGTGCCAGCAGCGGTACCGGGACAGGGTCCTACGAGCAGTTCTTC.

The chain employs TRBV20-1 and TRBJ2-4; the D gene could be TRBD1 or TRBD2 (5 bases each). The CDR3 consists of 15 residues. Germline lookup yields CDR1 DFQATT and CDR2 SNEGSKA (reference sequence). The V gene lost 4 bases and the J gene lost 7 bases, with 20 bases spanning the gap. The CDR3: CSANPLGESRNIQYF. CDR3 coding DNA: TGCAGTGCTAACCCCTTGGGGGAGTCGCGGAACATTCAGTACTTC.

This chain links TRBV20-1 with TRBJ2-5, with no clear D. CDR1 is DFQATT and CDR2 is SNEGSKA in the germline V gene (reference sequence). CDR3 size: 13 residues. V was cut by 0 bases and J by 0 bases, with 5 bases left in between. CDR3 bases: TGCAGTGCTAGAGAGCCTAACCAAGAGACCCAGTACTTC. This translates into CSAREPNQETQYF.

V gene TRBV5-1 combines with J gene TRBJ2-7; the D gene is possibly TRBD1 (5 bases). CDR3 length: 13 amino acids. Deletions cut 3 bases from V and 4 bases from J, with 11 bases between. From germline, CDR1 is SGHRS and CDR2 YFSETQ. The CDR3 loop reads CASSSGIRYEQYF. The CDR3 DNA is TGCGCCAGCAGCTCAGGGATTCGGTACGAGCAGTACTTC.

This clonotype was found many times. CDR3 in amino acids: CSVEGQVGETQYF. The CDR3 DNA follows: TGCAGCGTTGAAGGCCAGGTAGGAGAGACCCAGTACTTC. V is TRBV29-1 and J is TRBJ2-5, with unresolved D. The CDR3 runs to 13 residues. Germline assignment: CDR1 SQVTM and CDR2 ANQGSEA. Trimming took off 1 base at V and 4 bases at J, with 10 bases between the two ends. Combining the CDR3 with reference TRBV29-1 and TRBJ2-5 gives the whole variable domain SAVISQKPSRDICQRGTSLTIQCQVDSQVTMMFWYRQQPGQSLTLIATANQGSEATYESGFVIDKFPISRPNLTFSTLTVSNMSPEDSSIYLCSVEGQVGETQYFGPGTRLLVL.

Only a few counts were recorded for this clonotype. The chain carries TRBV7-9 and TRBJ2-6, with unresolved D. V was cut by 2 bases and J by 0 bases, with 11 bases left in between. CDR3 size: 17 residues. Per germline, CDR1 SEHNR and CDR2 FQNEAQ (reference sequence). CDR3 in DNA: TGTGCCAGCAGCTTACAGGAACTACTCTCTGGGGCCAACGTCCTGACTTTC. It codes for CASSLQELLSGANVLTF.

This rearrangement joins TRBV6-5 to TRBJ2-7; the D gene is possibly TRBD1 (5 bases). The length of the CDR3 is 15 residues. CDR1 is MNHEY, CDR2 SVGAGI, per germline. Trimming stripped 8 bases from V and 5 bases from J, with 22 bases between. In nucleotides, the CDR3 is TGTGCCAGCTCTCCATCCCCGTACAGGACGAACGAGCAGTACTTC. Encoded protein: CASSPSPYRTNEQYF.

This rearrangement joins TRBV27 to TRBJ2-7, with a possible D match to TRBD2 (6 bases). The CDR3 has 14 residues. The V and J ends lost 6 bases and 1 base respectively, with 13 bases between them. From germline, CDR1 is MNHEY and CDR2 SMNVEV (reference sequence). CDR3 residues: CASSPFRGSYEQYF. The CDR3 DNA reads TGTGCCAGCAGCCCTTTCCGGGGGTCCTACGAGCAGTACTTC.

The sample holds a few counts of this clonotype. The chain joins TRBV20-1 to TRBJ2-1; 14 bases map to TRBD2. Germline assignment: CDR1 DFQATT and CDR2 SNEGSKA (reference sequence). V was pared by 0 bases and J by 10 bases, with 5 bases of the junction left unmatched. CDR3 length: 15 amino acids. CDR3 DNA sequence: TGCAGTGCTAGAGATGAGGGACTAGCGGGAGTCGAGCAGTTCTTC. This gives the protein CSARDEGLAGVEQFF.

V is TRBV7-9 and J is TRBJ2-5, with D possibly matching TRBD2 (6 bases). Trimming cost V 5 bases and J 5 bases, with 18 bases left between them. The CDR3 is 15 amino acids. Germline lookup yields CDR1 SEHNR and CDR2 FQNEAQ (reference sequence). CDR3 loop: CASSPPRASGETQYF. CDR3 in DNA: TGTGCCAGCAGCCCTCCAAGGGCGAGCGGGGAGACCCAGTACTTC.

The chain links TRBV7-9 to TRBJ1-2, with unresolved D. The CDR3 consists of 14 residues. Trimming removed 1 base at V and 3 bases at J, with 9 bases between. CDR1 and CDR2 from the germline V gene are SEHNR and FQNEAQ (reference sequence). This CDR3 is CASSLGSEHYGYTF. The CDR3 DNA sequence: TGTGCCAGCAGCTTAGGTTCAGAACACTATGGCTACACCTTC.

The gene calls are TRBV9 and TRBJ2-2, with D unclear. This CDR3 has 16 amino acids. From germline, CDR1 is SGDLS and CDR2 YYNGEE. The ends were cut back, 1 base at V and 2 bases at J, with 12 bases in the middle. The CDR3 nucleotides read TGTGCCAGCAGCGTATCCCACCGACAAAACACCGGGGAGCTGTTTTTT. Translated, it gives CASSVSHRQNTGELFF. The full variable domain, in which reference TRBV9 and TRBJ2-2 provide the parts outside the CDR3, is DSGVTQTPKHLITATGQRVTLRCSPRSGDLSVYWYQQSLDQGLQFLIQYYNGEERAKGNILERFSAQQFPDLHSELNLSSLELGDSALYFCASSVSHRQNTGELFFGEGSRLTVL.

The gene calls are TRBV25-1 and TRBJ2-3; a weak D match, TRBD2 (5 bases). The CDR3 loop spans 15 amino acids. Trimming removed 5 bases from V and 1 base from J, with 13 bases in between. Germline CDR1 is MGHDK and CDR2 is SYGVNS. The CDR3 loop is CASSITRSGTDTQYF. The CDR3 bases are TGTGCCAGCAGTATAACTAGATCGGGCACAGATACGCAGTATTTT.